This entry lists 17 T cell receptor beta chains sequenced from one sample in a study of T and B cells in COVID-19 patients. Multiplex PCR with BIOMED2 TRB-A/B primer pools amplified TRB rearrangements. TCRdb itself ran the multiplex PCR reads through MiXCR, one entry per CDR3 protein. The data contain approximately 13,000 distinct CDR3 sequences, over 25% of them singletons. TRB was amplified from approximately 250-480 ng of blood genomic DNA. Sequencing was performed on blood. These receptors were obtained from a human donor who had recovered from COVID-19.

This clonotype rates as medium-sized. This chain uses TRBV5-5 with TRBJ2-5; tentative D call: TRBD2 (6 bases). Per the germline V gene, CDR1 is SGHKS and CDR2 is YYEKEE (reference sequence). The V gene lost 4 bases and the J gene lost 4 bases, with 17 bases spanning the gap. CDR3 size: 15 residues. The CDR3 coding sequence is TGTGCCAGCAGCCAGGCCCGGGGGACGCGAGAGACCCAGTACTTC. This codes for CASSQARGTRETQYF.

By share of the sample, this clonotype is medium-sized. The V gene is TRBV29-1, the J gene TRBJ1-2, with TRBD1 identical over 9 bases. Germline CDR1 SQVTM, CDR2 ANQGSEA. Germline trimming cut 3 bases from V and 1 base from J; bases unmatched to any gene: 15. The CDR3 totals 18 residues. CDR3: CSVDLEGQGSIFNYGYTF. DNA for the CDR3: TGCAGCGTTGACTTAGAGGGACAGGGCAGCATATTTAACTATGGCTACACCTTC.

This sequence joins TRBV20-1 and TRBJ2-7; D may be TRBD2 (6 bases). The germline V gene encodes CDR1 DFQATT and CDR2 SNEGSKA (reference sequence). The CDR3 length is 14 residues. Trimming shortened V by 6 bases and J by 2 bases, and 17 bases separated the two germline ends. Here the CDR3 reads CSAENRELTYEQYF. CDR3 DNA sequence: TGCAGTGCCGAGAACCGGGAGTTAACCTACGAGCAGTACTTC.

The chain uses TRBV19 and TRBJ2-3, with 13 nucleotides matching TRBD2. J was trimmed by 7 bases and V by 6 bases; bases with no gene match: 7. The CDR3 extends over 15 amino acids. Germline V CDR1 and CDR2: LNHDA, SQIVND (reference sequence). The DNA of the CDR3 is TGTGCCAGTAGCATCCCGGGACTAGCGGGGAATACGCAGTATTTT. Encoded protein: CASSIPGLAGNTQYF.

This clonotype was seen a few times. The chain couples TRBV20-1 to TRBJ2-1; 13 nucleotides match TRBD2. The trim removed 5 bases at V and 8 bases at J, leaving 9 bases unmatched. CDR1 and CDR2 from the germline V gene are DFQATT and SNEGSKA (reference sequence). The CDR3 has 15 residues. The CDR3 reads CSAGIGTSGTDEQFF. For the CDR3, the DNA is TGCAGTGCTGGGATCGGGACTAGCGGGACTGATGAGCAGTTCTTC.

In its sample, this clonotype is medium-sized. V gene TRBV6-6 combines with J gene TRBJ2-1; D remains unclear. V was clipped by 7 bases and J by 6 bases, with 16 bases between them. The CDR3 has 14 residues. Per the germline V gene, CDR1 is MNHNY and CDR2 is SVGAGI (reference sequence). The CDR3 reads CASNVRETANEQFF. DNA of the CDR3: TGTGCCAGCAATGTCCGTGAGACGGCCAATGAGCAGTTCTTC.

This clonotype showed up just a few times. This sequence joins TRBV5-6 and TRBJ1-1; the D is unclear. The V end was cut by 2 bases, the J end by 8 bases, with 13 bases between. Germline V gene data show CDR1 as SGHDT and CDR2 as YYEEEE. The CDR3 is made up of 13 amino acids. Here the CDR3 DNA reads TGTGCCAGCAGCTTTTTCTCAAGATCCGAAGCTTTCTTT. Its translation is CASSFFSRSEAFF.

This clonotype was seen more than once but under ten times. The chain recombines TRBV10-3 with TRBJ1-5; D not certain. This CDR3 contains 13 residues. CDR1 ENHRY and CDR2 SYGVKD come from the germline V gene. Trimming shortened V by 6 bases and J by 5 bases, and 11 bases separated the two germline ends. This CDR3 reads CAIRGLADQPQHF. CDR3 bases: TGTGCCATCAGAGGTCTGGCCGATCAGCCCCAGCATTTT.

This clonotype is termed medium-sized. The V and J genes are TRBV19 and TRBJ2-7, with 9 bases aligning to TRBD1. Germline V gene lookup returns CDR1 LNHDA and CDR2 SQIVND (reference sequence). This CDR3 comprises 13 residues. Trimming cost V 7 bases and J 3 bases; bases outside gene matches: 4. CDR3 DNA sequence: TGTGCCAGTATCCGGGACAGGGACTACGAGCAGTACTTC. Translation gives CASIRDRDYEQYF.

This clonotype has at least ten counts. The chain links TRBV6-5 to TRBJ2-7, with TRBD1 matching 10 bases. This CDR3 region has 15 residues. CDR1 is MNHEY and CDR2 is SVGAGI in the germline V gene. With 6 bases clipped from V and 4 bases from J, the junction kept 9 bases outside the gene matches. The CDR3 protein is CASSLTGTGVYEQYF. The CDR3 DNA follows: TGTGCCAGCAGCCTTACCGGGACAGGGGTTTACGAGCAGTACTTC.

The gene calls are TRBV11-2 and TRBJ2-2, with D uncertain. The CDR3 extends over 14 amino acids. CDR1 is SGHAT, CDR2 FQNNGV, per germline. V shed 5 bases and J shed 6 bases, with 13 bases lying between them. CDR3 amino acids: CASSLNALPGELFF. As DNA, the CDR3 is TGTGCCAGCAGCCTGAATGCCCTGCCCGGGGAGCTGTTTTTT.

This chain joins TRBV24-1 and TRBJ2-2; the D is unclear. The CDR3 consists of 16 residues. Trimming left V 9 bases short and J 0 bases short, with 16 bases between. The V gene's germline CDR1 is KGHDR and CDR2 SFDVKD. CDR3 DNA sequence: TGTGCCACCGCTAACAGTCCCCACCCGAACACCGGGGAGCTGTTTTTT. This encodes CATANSPHPNTGELFF.

The chain combines TRBV5-1 with TRBJ2-1, with 7 positions matching TRBD2. Germline CDR1 is SGHRS and CDR2 is YFSETQ. With 0 bases clipped from V and 0 bases from J, the junction kept 6 bases outside the gene matches. CDR3 length: 17 amino acids. CDR3: CASSLAASGSSYNEQFF. DNA of the CDR3: TGCGCCAGCAGCTTGGCGGCTAGCGGAAGCTCCTACAATGAGCAGTTCTTC.

This clonotype is medium-sized in the sample. The rearrangement joins TRBV12-3 or TRBV12-4 to TRBJ2-1; D unclear. The V end lost 2 bases, the J end lost 8 bases, and 16 bases lay between the germline ends. CDR3 size: 15 residues. The CDR3 region is CASSLQATSGDEQFF. CDR3 nucleotide sequence: TGTGCCAGCAGTTTACAAGCGACCTCAGGCGATGAGCAGTTCTTC.

Note on this clonotype: Possible read error: a much larger clone is one base away. This chain uses TRBV24-1 with TRBJ2-7; 10 bases map to TRBD2. Unmatched junction bases numbered 10, after V lost 2 bases and J lost 7 bases. The CDR3 runs to 16 residues. Per germline, CDR1 KGHDR and CDR2 SFDVKD. For the CDR3, the DNA is TGTGCCACCAGTGATTCGGGACTAGCGAGGTCGAATGAGCAGTACTTC. This encodes CATSDSGLARSNEQYF.

This clonotype appeared many times. This rearrangement joins TRBV6-5 to TRBJ1-2; unclear D gene. The V end was cut by 6 bases, the J end by 2 bases, with 10 bases between. Looked up from germline, CDR1 is MNHEY and CDR2 is SVGAGI. The CDR3 is 13 residues long. The CDR3 loop is CASRKDGNYGYTF. CDR3 coding DNA: TGTGCCAGCAGAAAGGACGGCAACTATGGCTACACCTTC.

This clonotype is labeled medium-sized. The chain couples TRBV19 to TRBJ2-2; 7 nucleotides match TRBD1. The CDR3 consists of 17 residues. Germline trimming cut 5 bases from V and 5 bases from J; bases unmatched to any gene: 14. CDR1 and CDR2 from the germline V gene are LNHDA and SQIVND (reference sequence). CDR3 coding DNA: TGTGCCAGTAGTTGGGGACAGTATTGGGGAAAAACCGGGGAGCTGTTTTTT. It codes for CASSWGQYWGKTGELFF.